The entry below describes one T cell receptor (beta chain). This specimen belongs to a study of control samples from healthy donors and cancer patients. There are 12 residues in the CDR3. Trimming cost V 4 bases and J 2 bases, with 3 bases left between them. CDR1 and CDR2 (germline): LNHDA, SQIVND (reference sequence). The assay was immunoSEQ multiplex PCR, and TCRdb's table has in-frame clones only and misses some. This table has roughly 120,000 clones, just over 90% appearing once. The V call is TRBV19, the J call TRBJ1-3, with D uncertain. What was sequenced was PBMCs. The sequence was collected from a man over 45 with head and neck cancer. DNA for the CDR3: TGTGCCAGTAGTACGACTGGAAACACCATATATTTT. Amino acids: CASSTTGNTIYF.